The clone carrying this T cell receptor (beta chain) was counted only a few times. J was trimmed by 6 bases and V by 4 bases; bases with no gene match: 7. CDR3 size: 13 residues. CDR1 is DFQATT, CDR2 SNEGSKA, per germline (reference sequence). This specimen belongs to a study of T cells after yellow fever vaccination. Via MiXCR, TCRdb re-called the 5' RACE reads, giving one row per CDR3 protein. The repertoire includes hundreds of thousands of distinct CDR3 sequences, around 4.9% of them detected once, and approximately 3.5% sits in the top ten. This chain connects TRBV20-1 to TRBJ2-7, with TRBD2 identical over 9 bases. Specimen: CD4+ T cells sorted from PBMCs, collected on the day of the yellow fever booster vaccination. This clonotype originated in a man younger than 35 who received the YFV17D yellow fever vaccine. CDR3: CSATSGEDLEQYF. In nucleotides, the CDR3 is TGCAGTGCTACTAGCGGGGAGGACCTCGAGCAGTACTTC.